The source of this TCR beta chain is a study of technical replicates of blood from several donors. This CDR3 region has 13 residues. The V end lost 3 bases, the J end lost 3 bases, and 6 bases lay between the germline ends. The germline V gene has CDR1 KGHSH and CDR2 LQKENI. Libraries were prepared by immunoSEQ multiplex PCR; TCRdb keeps only in-frame clonotypes and omits some of them. Of about 12,000 clones listed, about 90% are singletons. The source material was PBMCs. The TCR comes from a human donor in good health. This chain connects TRBV18 to TRBJ2-1; no reliable D call. The CDR3 protein is CASSPGLYNEQFF. CDR3 coding DNA: TGTGCCAGCTCACCGGGCCTCTACAATGAGCAGTTCTTC.